This TCR beta chain originates from a study of radiotherapy plus CTLA-4 blockade in lung cancer. Study-level background: Among enrolled patients, roughly 20% responded and roughly 30% achieved disease control.

V was pared by 6 bases and J by 3 bases, with 5 bases between. This CDR3 region has 10 residues. CDR1 and CDR2 from the germline V gene are DFQATT and SNEGSKA (reference sequence). Profiled with immunoSEQ multiplex PCR; TCRdb holds only in-frame clones, not every one. The sample has about 43,000 clones; roughly two thirds are singletons. The chain carries TRBV20-1 and TRBJ2-5, with D uncertain. The sequence came from a human donor with non-small cell lung cancer who had a partial response to radiotherapy plus ipilimumab. This specimen consisted of peripheral blood, obtained from a patient treated with radiotherapy plus ipilimumab. The CDR3 region is CSANKETQYF. The DNA of the CDR3 is TGCAGTGCAAACAAAGAGACCCAGTACTTC.